What follows are 21 T cell receptor beta chains derived from one specimen sequenced in a study of molecular identifiers for immune sequencing clone quantification. TCRdb redid the calling of the PCR reads with MiXCR, one entry per CDR3 protein. This table holds about 510,000 distinct CDR3 sequences, over 20% found once. Sequenced sample: naive CD8+ T cells from blood, with Jurkat cell RNA spiked in. Subset indicated: FACS-sorted CD8+CD4-CCR7+CD45RA+ naive T cells. These receptors originate from a human donor in good health. Some libraries in this study had Jurkat cell RNA spiked in.

For this clonotype: This may come from a read error, since a much larger clone is one base off. V is TRBV24-1 and J is TRBJ2-2; 11 bases map to TRBD1. This CDR3 contains 17 residues. Germline loops: CDR1 KGHDR, CDR2 SFDVKD. CDR3 protein: CATGDHGQGADTGELFF. The DNA of the CDR3 is TGTGCCACCGGTGATCACGGACAGGGGGCCGACACCGGGGAGCTGTTTTTT.

The chain links TRBV6-5 to TRBJ2-7; D not certain. V was clipped by 2 bases and J by 3 bases, with 14 bases between them. There are 15 residues in the CDR3. Germline-derived CDR1 and CDR2 are MNHEY and SVGAGI. CDR3 sequence: CASSYPRAGYYEQYF. CDR3 DNA: TGTGCCAGCAGTTACCCCCGAGCAGGCTACTACGAGCAGTACTTC.

This clonotype was recorded at least ten times. V is TRBV5-1 and J is TRBJ1-5; 7 bases are a match to TRBD1. This CDR3 is built from 15 residues. V was pared by 0 bases and J by 4 bases, with 4 bases of the junction left unmatched. The germline gives CDR1 SGHRS, CDR2 YFSETQ. CDR3 sequence (DNA): TGCGCCAGCAGCTTGGGGACAGGTCAAAATCAGCCCCAGCATTTT. Translated: CASSLGTGQNQPQHF. The full variable domain, in which reference TRBV5-1 and TRBJ1-5 provide the parts outside the CDR3, is KAGVTQTPRYLIKTRGQQVTLSCSPISGHRSVSWYQQTPGQGLQFLFEYFSETQRNKGNFPGRFSGRQFSNSRSEMNVSTLELGDSALYLCASSLGTGQNQPQHFGDGTRLSIL.

This clonotype has ten or more counts. The chain couples TRBV11-2 to TRBJ2-3; D uncertain. Germline assignment: CDR1 SGHAT and CDR2 FQNNGV. The CDR3 has 17 residues. Trimming cost V 0 bases and J 0 bases, with 13 bases left between them. For the CDR3, the DNA is TGTGCCAGCAGCTTAGATCTGGTGGCCTCTAGCACAGATACGCAGTATTTT. Translation: CASSLDLVASSTDTQYF.

This clonotype has just a few counts. This rearrangement joins TRBV24-1 to TRBJ2-2; 9 bases are a match to TRBD2. This CDR3 spans 18 amino acids. Per germline, CDR1 KGHDR and CDR2 SFDVKD. Germline trimming cut 3 bases from V and 5 bases from J; bases unmatched to any gene: 12. CDR3 nucleotide sequence: TGTGCCACCAGTGATCCCCCGGGAGTAGCGGGAGAAACCGGGGAGCTGTTTTTT. The encoded protein is CATSDPPGVAGETGELFF.

The rearrangement uses TRBV4-1 and TRBJ1-3; no definite D call. V lost 3 bases and J lost 2, with 14 bases in between. Germline V gene data show CDR1 as MGHRA and CDR2 as YSYEKL. The length of the CDR3 is 16 residues. CDR3: CASSQAPPPAGNTIYF. In DNA form, the CDR3 reads TGCGCCAGCAGCCAGGCTCCTCCGCCCGCTGGAAACACCATATATTTT.

There are many counts of this clonotype. The gene calls are TRBV29-1 and TRBJ2-2; perhaps TRBD1 as D (5 bases). Germline V gene lookup returns CDR1 SQVTM and CDR2 ANQGSEA. With 7 bases removed from V and 1 base from J, the gap between germline ends came to 10 bases. CDR3 size: 13 residues. CDR3 sequence: CSGMTENTGELFF. The CDR3 coding sequence is TGCAGCGGTATGACAGAGAACACCGGGGAGCTGTTTTTT.

This clonotype was picked up one time. With a much larger clone just one base away, this may be a read error. This rearrangement joins TRBV6-6 to TRBJ2-3; tentatively, D is TRBD1 or TRBD2 (5 bases each). Deletions cut 7 bases from V and 7 bases from J, with 12 bases between. The germline gives CDR1 MNHNY, CDR2 SVGAGI (reference sequence). The CDR3 consists of 12 residues. The CDR3 loop reads CASTGTIHTQYF. The CDR3 DNA reads as TGTGCCAGCACCGGGACCATTCATACGCAGTATTTT.

This clonotype was counted at least ten times. The chain has TRBV15 and TRBJ2-3; the D gene is possibly TRBD1 (5 bases). Germline lookup yields CDR1 LNHNV and CDR2 YYDKDF (reference sequence). With 1 base removed from V and 9 bases from J, the gap between germline ends came to 23 bases. CDR3 length: 17 amino acids. The CDR3 here is CATSRVARGAVSVTQYF. For the CDR3, the DNA is TGTGCCACCAGCAGAGTCGCTAGGGGCGCGGTATCTGTGACGCAGTATTTT.

This clonotype has a count of ten or more. V gene TRBV19 combines with J gene TRBJ1-1; no clear D gene. V was cut by 3 bases and J by 5 bases, with 16 bases left in between. The length of the CDR3 is 15 residues. CDR1 and CDR2 (germline): LNHDA, SQIVND (reference sequence). This CDR3 reads CASSIKQTTSTEAFF. CDR3 coding DNA: TGTGCCAGTAGTATTAAACAGACGACGTCTACTGAAGCTTTCTTT. Filled out from reference TRBV19 and TRBJ1-1, the complete variable domain reads DGGITQSPKYLFRKEGQNVTLSCEQNLNHDAMYWYRQDPGQGLRLIYYSQIVNDFQKGDIAEGYSVSREKKESFPLTVTSAQKNPTAFYLCASSIKQTTSTEAFFGQGTRLTVV.

This clonotype showed up just a few times. The chain has TRBV6-4 and TRBJ2-3; TRBD2 matches at 9 bases. Germline-derived CDR1 and CDR2 are MRHNA and SNTAGT. The CDR3 consists of 15 residues. J lost 4 bases, V lost 2 bases, and 4 bases had no gene match. The CDR3 DNA is TGTGCCAGCAGTGACGGCGGGAGGGCCGCAGATACGCAGTATTTT. It specifies CASSDGGRAADTQYF.

This clonotype was found many times. This chain connects TRBV7-2 to TRBJ2-5; 12 nucleotides line up with TRBD2. V shed 1 base and J 3 bases; nucleotides not matched to a gene: 6. CDR1 and CDR2 from the germline V gene are SGHTA and FQGNSA. The CDR3 has 17 residues. The CDR3 nucleotides read TGTGCCAGCAGCTTAGTACTAGCGGGGGGCGGAAAAGAGACCCAGTACTTC. Protein product: CASSLVLAGGGKETQYF.

This clonotype was picked up a small number of times. The chain carries TRBV19 and TRBJ1-5; D is perhaps TRBD1 (5 bases). Germline CDR1 is LNHDA and CDR2 is SQIVND (reference sequence). V lost 6 bases and J 2 bases, leaving 17 bases between the germline ends. The CDR3 sequence is 16 residues long. This chain's CDR3 is CASSHQGLGGNQPQHF. The CDR3 coding sequence is TGTGCCAGTAGCCACCAGGGTTTGGGCGGCAATCAGCCCCAGCATTTT.

This clonotype has more than one count but fewer than ten. This rearrangement joins TRBV12-3 or TRBV12-4 to TRBJ2-6; D is tentatively TRBD1 or TRBD2 (5 bases each). The CDR3 is 18 amino acids. Trimming shortened V by 10 bases and J by 0 bases, and 22 bases separated the two germline ends. The CDR3 reads CATLVRPGHLSGANVLTF. DNA of the CDR3: TGTGCCACCCTTGTCCGTCCGGGGCACCTCTCTGGGGCCAACGTCCTGACTTTC.

The chain uses TRBV29-1 and TRBJ2-1; 10 bases match TRBD2. Germline CDR1 is SQVTM and CDR2 is ANQGSEA. The CDR3 has 17 amino acids. V was pared by 4 bases and J by 0 bases, with 9 bases of the junction left unmatched. The CDR3 protein is CSVVASGRFGSYNEQFF. Written as DNA, the CDR3 is TGCAGCGTTGTAGCTAGCGGGAGATTTGGCTCCTACAATGAGCAGTTCTTC.

This clonotype was recorded a few times. The chain recombines TRBV12-3 or TRBV12-4 with TRBJ2-3; D is possibly TRBD1 or TRBD2 (6 bases each). Trimming cost V 4 bases and J 1 base, with 9 bases left between them. The CDR3 is 14 amino acids. The CDR3 DNA is TGTGCCAGCAGTTGGGGGGCCCGCACAGATACGCAGTATTTT. Protein sequence: CASSWGARTDTQYF.

J is TRBJ2-3 and V is TRBV4-1; D uncertain. The ends were cut back, 6 bases at V and 2 bases at J, with 9 bases in the middle. Germline loops: CDR1 MGHRA, CDR2 YSYEKL. The CDR3 is 13 residues long. CDR3 nucleotides: TGCGCCAGCAGGTCGGGCAACACAGATACGCAGTATTTT. It codes for CASRSGNTDTQYF.

This clonotype was found many times. The V call is TRBV6-5, the J call TRBJ1-1; D is undetermined. With 4 bases removed from V and 6 bases from J, the gap between germline ends came to 18 bases. The CDR3 loop spans 15 amino acids. The germline CDR1 and CDR2 sequences are MNHEY and SVGAGI. The CDR3 DNA follows: TGTGCCAGCAGTTTAATTTTGGACTACGGGGCTGAAGCTTTCTTT. It yields the protein CASSLILDYGAEAFF.

This clonotype has a count of ten or more. This rearrangement joins TRBV5-6 to TRBJ1-1; D gene uncertain. Per germline, CDR1 SGHDT and CDR2 YYEEEE. With 5 bases removed from V and 4 bases from J, the gap between germline ends came to 18 bases. The CDR3 sequence is 15 residues long. This CDR3 reads CASRSFLVGITEAFF. CDR3 sequence (DNA): TGTGCCAGCAGGTCTTTTCTCGTGGGAATCACTGAAGCTTTCTTT.

The V gene is TRBV7-9, the J gene TRBJ1-6; D gene unclear. The ends were cut back, 5 bases at V and 0 bases at J, with 8 bases in the middle. The CDR3 totals 15 residues. CDR1 SEHNR and CDR2 FQNEAQ come from the germline V gene (reference sequence). The CDR3 here is CASSGLSSYNSPLHF. Written as DNA, the CDR3 is TGTGCCAGCAGCGGATTGAGCTCCTATAATTCACCCCTCCACTTT. Full variable domain (outside the CDR3, taken from reference TRBV7-9 and TRBJ1-6): DTGVSQNPRHKITKRGQNVTFRCDPISEHNRLYWYRQTLGQGPEFLTYFQNEAQLEKSRLLSDRFSAERPKGSFSTLEIQRTEQGDSAMYLCASSGLSSYNSPLHFGNGTRLTVT.

This clonotype came up many times. The gene calls are TRBV12-3 or TRBV12-4 and TRBJ1-1; weak D call: TRBD1 (6 bases). This CDR3 has 14 residues. V lost 6 bases and J 11 bases, leaving 22 bases between the germline ends. The CDR3 bases are TGTGCCAGCAGAAAACGTGGACAGTTGGTTGCGGCTTTCTTT. Residues: CASRKRGQLVAAFF.